This T cell receptor (beta chain) was recovered during a study of identical twins. This CDR3 contains 14 residues. Germline-derived CDR1 and CDR2 are LNHNV and YYDKDF (reference sequence). Between the trimmed V and J ends, which lost 0 bases and 15 bases, there was a span of 18 bases. There are many counts of this clonotype. TCRdb re-called the 5' RACE reads with MiXCR, one entry per CDR3 protein. The table has some 200,000 distinct CDR3 sequences, about 7.5% seen once; the top ten hold roughly 2%. The data also belong to a second study, concerning yellow fever vaccine responses in identical twins. That publication notes: Among the twins, the vaccine T cell response reportedly seemed partly convergent and partly personalized.

J is TRBJ2-1 and V is TRBV15, with D maybe TRBD1 (5 bases). Sequenced input: memory (CD45RO+) T cells sorted from blood. This sequence originates from a woman under 30 in good health. The CDR3 nucleotides are TGTGCCACCAGCAGAGATAATCAGGGTCTGAGGCGGTTCTTC. Translation gives CATSRDNQGLRRFF.